This entry lists 11 T cell receptor beta chains sequenced from one sample in a study of blood T cells in healthy people across ages. For the second PCR, which ran for about 6 to 11 cycles, a sample-barcoded 5' primer and a J-beta primer mix were used. TCRdb passed the 5' RACE reads through MiXCR, listing each CDR3 protein once. This table holds 710,000 or so distinct CDR3 sequences, 20% to 25% found once. Material for sequencing was blood. The origin of the receptors is a man between 65 and 85 years old in good health.

This clonotype was picked up a small number of times. This rearrangement joins TRBV15 to TRBJ1-6; D remains ambiguous. Per the germline V gene, CDR1 is LNHNV and CDR2 is YYDKDF (reference sequence). The CDR3 loop spans 14 amino acids. V was cut by 5 bases and J by 10 bases, with 15 bases left in between. The CDR3 spells CATSPGSLGSPLHF. The CDR3, as DNA: TGTGCCACCAGCCCCGGGTCCCTAGGATCACCCCTCCACTTT.

The chain combines TRBV7-2 with TRBJ2-5, with TRBD2 matching over 8 bases. Looked up from germline, CDR1 is SGHTA and CDR2 is FQGNSA. V shed 6 bases and J 3 bases; nucleotides not matched to a gene: 6. CDR3 length: 14 amino acids. In DNA form, the CDR3 reads TGTGCCAGCAGACGAAGCGGGAGCAAAGAGACCCAGTACTTC. It is translated as CASRRSGSKETQYF. The whole variable domain, remainder taken from reference TRBV7-2 and TRBJ2-5, is GAGVSQSPSNKVTEKGKDVELRCDPISGHTALYWYRQSLGQGLEFLIYFQGNSAPDKSGLPSDRFSAERTGGSVSTLTIQRTQQEDSAVYLCASRRSGSKETQYFGPGTRLLVL.

The chain combines TRBV20-1 with TRBJ2-7; tentatively, D is TRBD1 (6 bases). Per germline, CDR1 DFQATT and CDR2 SNEGSKA (reference sequence). The CDR3 runs to 14 residues. The V end lost 0 bases, the J end lost 4 bases, and 13 bases lay between the germline ends. The CDR3 here is CSARDPGQIYEQYF. Here the CDR3 DNA reads TGCAGTGCTAGAGATCCAGGACAGATATACGAGCAGTACTTC.

The genes are TRBV5-1 and TRBJ2-1; 10 bases match TRBD1. After removal of 2 bases from V and 7 bases from J, the junction contained 12 bases not matched to a gene. This CDR3 spans 17 amino acids. Germline V lookup: CDR1 SGHRS, CDR2 YFSETQ. The CDR3 DNA sequence: TGCGCCAGCAGCTTTTACACTTACGGGACAGGGGAGAATGAGCAGTTCTTC. It yields the protein CASSFYTYGTGENEQFF. Supplemented by reference TRBV5-1 and TRBJ2-1, the full variable domain reads KAGVTQTPRYLIKTRGQQVTLSCSPISGHRSVSWYQQTPGQGLQFLFEYFSETQRNKGNFPGRFSGRQFSNSRSEMNVSTLELGDSALYLCASSFYTYGTGENEQFFGPGTRLTVL.

This clonotype was seen a handful of times. The chain carries TRBV5-1 and TRBJ2-1; no firm D call. The CDR3 totals 14 residues. Trimming pared 3 bases from V and 2 bases from J, leaving 9 bases between. Germline V gives CDR1 SGHRS, CDR2 YFSETQ. CDR3 in DNA: TGCGCCAGCAGCTCGCGGATAGCCTACAATGAGCAGTTCTTC. Protein product: CASSSRIAYNEQFF.

This clonotype has only a few counts. This chain uses TRBV12-3 or TRBV12-4 with TRBJ2-1; TRBD2 aligns across 9 bases. The CDR3 extends over 16 amino acids. After removal of 2 bases from V and 2 bases from J, the junction contained 4 bases not matched to a gene. CDR3 loop: CASSLSREGPYNEQFF. The DNA of the CDR3 is TGTGCCAGCAGTTTATCGCGGGAGGGCCCCTACAATGAGCAGTTCTTC.

This clonotype was found a few times. The chain combines TRBV5-1 with TRBJ1-6; weak D call: TRBD1 (5 bases). The V gene lost 5 bases and the J gene lost 0 bases, with 15 bases spanning the gap. Germline V gives CDR1 SGHRS, CDR2 YFSETQ. This CDR3 comprises 17 residues. The CDR3 sequence: CASRAGTLSSYNSPLHF. DNA for the CDR3: TGCGCCAGCAGGGCCGGGACCTTGAGCTCCTATAATTCACCCCTCCACTTT. Supplemented by reference TRBV5-1 and TRBJ1-6, the full variable domain reads KAGVTQTPRYLIKTRGQQVTLSCSPISGHRSVSWYQQTPGQGLQFLFEYFSETQRNKGNFPGRFSGRQFSNSRSEMNVSTLELGDSALYLCASRAGTLSSYNSPLHFGNGTRLTVT.

This clonotype was observed a handful of times. V is TRBV29-1 and J is TRBJ2-3, with D perhaps given as TRBD1 or TRBD2 (7 bases each). From germline, CDR1 is SQVTM and CDR2 ANQGSEA. Deletions cut 8 bases from V and 3 bases from J, with 18 bases between. The CDR3 has 14 amino acids. CDR3 nucleotides: TGCAGCCTAAACAGGGGCGGGGGAACAGATACGCAGTATTTT. Its translation: CSLNRGGGTDTQYF.

This clonotype has only a few counts. V gene TRBV6-1 combines with J gene TRBJ2-3; D remains unclear. CDR1 and CDR2 (germline): MNHNS, SASEGT. V was cut by 2 bases and J by 5 bases, with 11 bases left in between. This CDR3 spans 14 amino acids. CDR3 in amino acids: CASSENLGLDTQYF. CDR3 DNA: TGTGCCAGCAGTGAAAACCTAGGGCTAGATACGCAGTATTTT.

The chain carries TRBV29-1 and TRBJ2-1; no definite D call. Between the trimmed V and J ends, which lost 5 bases and 8 bases, there was a span of 13 bases. This CDR3 spans 12 amino acids. The V gene's germline CDR1 is SQVTM and CDR2 ANQGSEA. The CDR3 spells CSVPARFDEQFF. The CDR3 DNA reads TGCAGCGTTCCCGCCAGATTCGATGAGCAGTTCTTC.

This clonotype was detected a few times. The rearrangement uses TRBV19 and TRBJ2-1, with D hard to call. CDR1 and CDR2 (germline): LNHDA, SQIVND (reference sequence). This CDR3 is built from 13 residues. V was clipped by 4 bases and J by 6 bases, with 10 bases between them. For the CDR3, the DNA is TGTGCCAGTAGTAGATCCAGTTTCAATGAGCAGTTCTTC. This encodes CASSRSSFNEQFF.